This record concerns one TCR beta chain sequence. No antigen is known for it. Deletions cut 3 bases from V and 5 bases from J, with 13 bases between. CDR1 and CDR2 from the germline V gene are MRHNA and SNTAGT. CDR3 length: 14 amino acids. Some clones are missing from TCRdb's copy, which holds only in-frame ones; the method was immunoSEQ multiplex PCR. The table has more than 75,000 clones, 90% seen once. This specimen belongs to a study of T cell responses to AZD1222 COVID-19 vaccine. Notes on the study in general: Clonal diversity may have been underestimated in mostly white British donors.

Sample: peripheral blood, taken 28 days after the second AZD1222 dose. This receptor was identified in an adult who received the AZD1222 COVID-19 vaccine. This chain links TRBV6-4 with TRBJ1-2; D gene ambiguous. The DNA for the CDR3 is TGTGCCAGCAGTGAGGGTACAGTAGGATATGGCTACACCTTC. Amino acid sequence: CASSEGTVGYGYTF.